A single sample is the source of the 27 T cell receptor beta chains below, sequenced in a study of a mutant IDH1 vaccine in newly diagnosed glioma. Stated time point: week 11, during vaccination. Vaccination comprised doses that each held 300 ug of mutant IDH1 20-mer peptide, plus topical imiquimod. These receptors lack a known antigen. The assay was immunoSEQ multiplex PCR, and TCRdb's table has in-frame clones only and misses some. The table includes 110,000 or so clones, 75% to 90% detected once. The starting material was PBMCs, obtained from a glioma patient whose treatment included an IDH1 peptide vaccine. Receptor source: a woman between 50 and 59 years old with glioma.

This clone was recorded only once. The chain carries TRBV18 and TRBJ2-1; unclear D gene. Trimming took 3 bases from V and 8 from J, leaving 14 bases between them. The CDR3 loop spans 14 amino acids. Germline CDR1 KGHSH, CDR2 LQKENI. Here the CDR3 reads CASSPPAPSDEQFF. In DNA, the CDR3 is TGTGCCAGCTCACCTCCGGCACCCTCCGATGAGCAGTTCTTC.

The rearrangement links TRBV5-1 to TRBJ1-3; tentative D call: TRBD1 (6 bases). Looked up from germline, CDR1 is SGHRS and CDR2 is YFSETQ. The germline V and J ends were trimmed by 0 bases and 3 bases, with 13 bases remaining between them. The CDR3 has 16 amino acids. DNA of the CDR3: TGCGCCAGCAGCTTGGCTCTGGGGGCAATTGGAAACACCATATATTTT. Protein sequence: CASSLALGAIGNTIYF.

The chain is built from TRBV10-3 and TRBJ2-1; D might be TRBD2 (5 bases). Trimming left V 5 bases short and J 6 bases short, with 14 bases between. Germline CDR1 ENHRY, CDR2 SYGVKD. This CDR3 contains 14 residues. The DNA of the CDR3 is TGTGCCATCAGTTCGGGGTCCCCCTCCAATGAGCAGTTCTTC. Protein sequence: CAISSGSPSNEQFF.

The chain recombines TRBV7-3 with TRBJ2-1; TRBD1 aligns across 8 bases. Unmatched junction bases numbered 4, after V lost 5 bases and J lost 7 bases. In germline, CDR1 is SGHTA, CDR2 FQGTGA. CDR3 length: 13 amino acids. CDR3 loop: CASSLQGANEQFF. The CDR3, as DNA: TGTGCCAGCAGCCTGCAGGGGGCAAATGAGCAGTTCTTC.

The chain is built from TRBV6-6 and TRBJ1-5; 7 nucleotides agree with TRBD1. J gave up 3 bases and V 6 bases, and 5 bases lay outside the gene matches. The CDR3 runs to 14 residues. CDR1 and CDR2 (germline): MNHNY, SVGAGI (reference sequence). The CDR3 region has the DNA TGTGCCAGCAGCTGGACAGGTCTCAATCAGCCCCAGCATTTT. This codes for CASSWTGLNQPQHF.

The V and J genes are TRBV19 and TRBJ1-5; tentative D call: TRBD1 (5 bases). Looked up from germline, CDR1 is LNHDA and CDR2 is SQIVND (reference sequence). With 6 bases removed from V and 0 bases from J, the gap between germline ends came to 9 bases. The CDR3 runs 14 residues. The CDR3 here is CASRGGHSNQPQHF. The CDR3 nucleotides read TGTGCCAGTAGGGGCGGACATAGCAATCAGCCCCAGCATTTT.

This chain connects TRBV2 to TRBJ2-7; no clear D gene. Germline assignment: CDR1 SNHLY and CDR2 FYNNEI. CDR3 length: 12 residues. V was pared by 4 bases and J by 3 bases, with 7 bases between. This chain's CDR3 is CASSGNSYEQYF. As DNA, the CDR3 is TGTGCCAGCAGTGGGAACAGCTACGAGCAGTACTTC.

The CDR3 protein is CASRGQNNQPQHF. In DNA form, the CDR3 reads TGCGCCAGCAGGGGACAGAACAATCAGCCCCAGCATTTT. The V gene is TRBV10-2, the J gene TRBJ1-5; TRBD1 agrees at 7 bases. From germline, CDR1 is WSHSY and CDR2 SAAADI. CDR3 length equals 13 residues. V shed 6 bases, J shed 3 bases, and the junction held 2 bases outside the gene matches.

The V and J genes are TRBV19 and TRBJ2-7, with D perhaps assigned TRBD1 or TRBD2 (5 bases each). V was pared by 5 bases and J by 2 bases, with 16 bases between. Per the germline V gene, CDR1 is LNHDA and CDR2 is SQIVND (reference sequence). CDR3 length: 15 amino acids. CDR3 region: CASSEGWAGAYEQYF. The DNA for the CDR3 is TGTGCCAGTAGTGAGGGGTGGGCCGGTGCCTACGAGCAGTACTTC.

The genes are TRBV6-1 and TRBJ1-5; D is undetermined. This CDR3 spans 12 amino acids. With 7 bases removed from V and 4 bases from J, the gap between germline ends came to 8 bases. Germline CDR1 MNHNS, CDR2 SASEGT. The CDR3 DNA reads as TGTGCCAGCAACCTTAGGAATCAGCCCCAGCATTTT. As protein: CASNLRNQPQHF.

The rearrangement uses TRBV28 and TRBJ2-7, with 7 positions matching TRBD1. Per the germline V gene, CDR1 is MDHEN and CDR2 is SYDVKM. The J segment lost 3 bases and the V segment lost 7 bases, leaving 6 bases of the junction unmatched. The CDR3 has 13 residues. For the CDR3, the DNA is TGTGCCAGCAATTCGGGACAGTACTACGAGCAGTACTTC. Translated: CASNSGQYYEQYF.

This chain connects TRBV30 to TRBJ1-4; no clear D. CDR1 and CDR2 from the germline V gene are GTSNPN and SVGIG (reference sequence). The CDR3 has 13 residues. The V end was cut by 0 bases, the J end by 8 bases, with 10 bases between. CDR3 DNA sequence: TGTGCCTGGAGTGTAAGGGCGGGCGAAAAACTGTTTTTT. This encodes CAWSVRAGEKLFF. Combining the CDR3 with reference TRBV30 and TRBJ1-4 gives the whole variable domain SQTIHQWPATLVQPVGSPLSLECTVEGTSNPNLYWYRQAAGRGLQLLFYSVGIGQISSEVPQNLSASRPQDRQFILSSKKLLLSDSGFYLCAWSVRAGEKLFFGSGTQLSVL.

This clone was seen only once. The chain carries TRBV27 and TRBJ2-1; D is possibly TRBD1 (7 bases). Trimming pared 4 bases from V and 6 bases from J, leaving 16 bases between. CDR1 and CDR2 (germline): MNHEY, SMNVEV (reference sequence). The CDR3 is 15 residues long. The CDR3 DNA is TGTGCCAGCAGTTGGGGGGACAGAGGCGCCAATGAGCAGTTCTTC. Translated: CASSWGDRGANEQFF.

This clone was counted a single time. J is TRBJ2-7 and V is TRBV6-1, with TRBD1 matching over 9 bases. With 6 bases clipped from V and 4 bases from J, the junction kept 10 bases outside the gene matches. Germline V gives CDR1 MNHNS, CDR2 SASEGT. The CDR3 length is 15 residues. The CDR3: CASSRYGTGSYEQYF. The DNA for the CDR3 is TGTGCCAGCAGCCGATACGGGACAGGGTCTTACGAGCAGTACTTC.

This sequence joins TRBV28 and TRBJ2-7, with 15 bases identical to TRBD2. The ends lost 3 bases at V and 0 bases at J; junction bases unmatched: 12. The CDR3 consists of 20 residues. In germline, CDR1 is MDHEN, CDR2 SYDVKM. CDR3 in amino acids: CASSLRGLAGGYPFSYEQYF. The CDR3 region has the DNA TGTGCCAGCAGTTTGCGCGGACTAGCGGGAGGGTATCCTTTCTCCTACGAGCAGTACTTC. The complete variable domain, with remaining parts taken from reference TRBV28 and TRBJ2-7, reads DVKVTQSSRYLVKRTGEKVFLECVQDMDHENMFWYRQDPGLGLRLIYFSYDVKMKEKGDIPEGYSVSREKKERFSLILESASTNQTSMYLCASSLRGLAGGYPFSYEQYFGPGTRLTVT.

V gene TRBV9 combines with J gene TRBJ2-2, with a tentative D call TRBD1 (5 bases). Trimming removed 2 bases at V and 1 base at J, with 6 bases between. This CDR3 is 14 amino acids long. Germline V lookup: CDR1 SGDLS, CDR2 YYNGEE. The chain's CDR3 is CASSVQGNTGELFF. For the CDR3, the DNA is TGTGCCAGCAGCGTGCAGGGGAACACCGGGGAGCTGTTTTTT.

This clone was observed a single time. The V gene is TRBV29-1, the J gene TRBJ2-7; TRBD1 is a possible D gene (5 bases). Germline V gene lookup returns CDR1 SQVTM and CDR2 ANQGSEA. CDR3 length: 12 residues. Trimming took 3 bases from V and 5 from J, leaving 11 bases between them. In DNA form, the CDR3 reads TGCAGCGTTGATAAGGGGAACCACGAGCAGTACTTC. It encodes CSVDKGNHEQYF.

This chain uses TRBV28 with TRBJ1-5; D remains ambiguous. Germline CDR1 reads MDHEN; CDR2 reads SYDVKM. Trimming pared 10 bases from V and 2 bases from J, leaving 18 bases between. The CDR3 loop spans 15 amino acids. The CDR3 DNA reads as TGTGCCACTTTTGAGCGCTTTTGGGGCAATCAGCCCCAGCATTTT. It codes for CATFERFWGNQPQHF.

This clone was detected once. V gene TRBV7-2 combines with J gene TRBJ2-1; D is unclear. The CDR3 totals 15 residues. Trimming cost V 0 bases and J 0 bases, with 6 bases left between them. The germline gives CDR1 SGHTA, CDR2 FQGNSA. CDR3 DNA: TGTGCCAGCAGCTTAGCTTCTAGCTCCTACAATGAGCAGTTCTTC. It yields the protein CASSLASSSYNEQFF.

In its sample, this clone was seen once. This chain connects TRBV5-1 to TRBJ2-1, with TRBD1 as a possible D gene (6 bases). The germline CDR1 and CDR2 sequences are SGHRS and YFSETQ. This CDR3 comprises 15 residues. The V end was cut by 7 bases, the J end by 4 bases, with 18 bases between. CDR3 bases: TGCGCCAGCCGCTCCGCACTAGGGGGATACAATGAGCAGTTCTTC. Amino acid sequence: CASRSALGGYNEQFF.

This clone was seen a handful of times. The CDR3 nucleotides are TGTGCCAGCAGCTTTAATACCGGGACGGTCTATGGCTACACCTTC. Its translation: CASSFNTGTVYGYTF. The V call is TRBV7-6, the J call TRBJ1-2; weak D call: TRBD1 (5 bases). Germline V gives CDR1 SGHVS, CDR2 FNYEAQ. Trimming left V 3 bases short and J 4 bases short, with 15 bases between. The CDR3 has 15 residues. Together with reference TRBV7-6 and TRBJ1-2, the CDR3 gives the full variable domain: GAGVSQSPRYKVTKRGQDVALRCDPISGHVSLYWYRQALGQGPEFLTYFNYEAQQDKSGLPNDRFSAERPEGSISTLTIQRTEQRDSAMYRCASSFNTGTVYGYTFGSGTRLTVV.

The genes are TRBV28 and TRBJ2-1, with 8 bases matching TRBD2. There are 12 residues in the CDR3. Per the germline V gene, CDR1 is MDHEN and CDR2 is SYDVKM. V shed 4 bases and J 13 bases; nucleotides not matched to a gene: 6. This CDR3 reads CASSSTSVEQFF. In nucleotides, the CDR3 is TGTGCCAGCAGTTCGACTAGCGTGGAACAGTTCTTC.

The rearrangement links TRBV2 to TRBJ2-3, with D possibly TRBD2 on 6 matching bases. This CDR3 comprises 15 residues. The V end was cut by 3 bases, the J end by 0 bases, with 10 bases between. From germline, CDR1 is SNHLY and CDR2 FYNNEI. CDR3: CASSDGGTSTDTQYF. The CDR3 region has the DNA TGTGCCAGCAGTGATGGGGGGACTAGCACAGATACGCAGTATTTT.

As to this clone: The same CDR3 arises from other DNA sequences in this sample as well. The genes are TRBV21-1 and TRBJ2-6; whether TRBD1, the table's D call, matches the DNA was not checked. TRBV21-1 is a recognized pseudogene. The CDR3 extends over 17 amino acids. The CDR3 loop reads CASSPSRVLTGANVLTF. The CDR3 bases are TGTGCCAGCAGCCCCTCCAGGGTATTAACTGGGGCCAACGTCCTGACTTTC.

The chain combines TRBV30 with TRBJ2-7; 9 nucleotides line up with TRBD1. V shed 3 bases and J 4 bases; nucleotides not matched to a gene: 13. Germline V gives CDR1 GTSNPN, CDR2 SVGIG (reference sequence). The CDR3 is 16 amino acids. CDR3 amino acids: CAWRQGAGQGKYEQYF. The CDR3, as DNA: TGTGCCTGGAGACAAGGGGCGGGACAGGGAAAATACGAGCAGTACTTC.

This chain uses TRBV5-5 with TRBJ1-2, with D unclear. The length of the CDR3 is 14 residues. Looked up from germline, CDR1 is SGHKS and CDR2 is YYEKEE (reference sequence). V dropped 1 base and J dropped 2 bases, with 9 bases sitting between them. CDR3 protein: CASSLLTENYGYTF. DNA for the CDR3: TGTGCCAGCAGCTTGCTAACGGAAAACTATGGCTACACCTTC.

This chain uses TRBV10-3 with TRBJ2-1, with D possibly being TRBD1 (5 bases). This CDR3 is built from 15 residues. Germline V gene lookup returns CDR1 ENHRY and CDR2 SYGVKD. The V gene lost 8 bases and the J gene lost 4 bases, with 18 bases spanning the gap. The CDR3 spells CAIRAVGALYNEQFF. The CDR3 DNA sequence: TGTGCCATCCGCGCGGTAGGGGCCCTTTACAATGAGCAGTTCTTC.